A selection of T cell receptor beta chains follows, all from one sample in a study of T cell changes during pregnancy in multiple sclerosis. Data came from immunoSEQ multiplex PCR; TCRdb stores just in-frame clones and leaves some out. Of roughly 33,000 clones in the sample, around 93% are singletons; the top ten hold around 2.7%. The source material was CD4+ T cells from peripheral blood mononuclear cells, sampled in the third trimester of pregnancy. The receptors shown here come from a female donor in good health, enrolled as a control in a pregnancy study. Each CDR3 is given without its conserved first and last residue. Each record gives: V gene, J gene, CDR3 protein.

v_call: TRBV2; j_call: TRBJ2-2; cdr3_aa: ASSEREDPSTGELF
v_call: TRBV28; j_call: TRBJ1-2; cdr3_aa: ASSFGAGGVRSNYGYT
v_call: TRBV11-2; j_call: TRBJ2-5; cdr3_aa: ASSLSLAGGSLGETQY
v_call: TRBV27; j_call: TRBJ1-5; cdr3_aa: ASSSMDRDNQPQH
v_call: TRBV11-3; j_call: TRBJ2-1; cdr3_aa: ASSYGASGSYNEQF
v_call: TRBV29-1; j_call: TRBJ1-2; cdr3_aa: SVVIGNPGGDGYT
v_call: TRBV11-2; j_call: TRBJ2-7; cdr3_aa: ASSLGPGGDEQY
v_call: TRBV15; j_call: TRBJ2-5; cdr3_aa: ATSREEGKETQY
v_call: TRBV29-1; j_call: TRBJ2-7; cdr3_aa: SVGAGTYEQY
v_call: TRBV28; j_call: TRBJ1-2; cdr3_aa: ASISPVGGRMGYT
v_call: TRBV7-2; j_call: TRBJ1-5; cdr3_aa: ASSLGPTGASNQPQH
v_call: TRBV7-9; j_call: TRBJ2-7; cdr3_aa: ASSSGTFYEQY
v_call: TRBV18; j_call: TRBJ1-1; cdr3_aa: ASSQAGLNTEAF
v_call: TRBV6-1; j_call: TRBJ1-5; cdr3_aa: ASSDSIGNQPQH
v_call: TRBV2; j_call: TRBJ2-3; cdr3_aa: ASREGTTTDTQY
v_call: TRBV7-6; j_call: TRBJ1-2; cdr3_aa: ASTSKGQGVLYGYT
v_call: TRBV11-1; j_call: TRBJ1-1; cdr3_aa: ASSPRRLDTEAF
v_call: TRBV4-1; j_call: TRBJ2-4; cdr3_aa: ASSQDRLGKNIQY
v_call: TRBV29-1; j_call: TRBJ1-1; cdr3_aa: SVEGRQGARVGTEAF
v_call: TRBV18; j_call: TRBJ2-7; cdr3_aa: ASSHGTDEQY
v_call: TRBV18; j_call: TRBJ2-7; cdr3_aa: ASSSAKSNEQY
v_call: TRBV5-1; j_call: TRBJ2-7; cdr3_aa: ASSQDRANYEQY
v_call: TRBV7-2; j_call: TRBJ2-7; cdr3_aa: ASSLSKRAYEQY
v_call: TRBV7-6; j_call: TRBJ2-3; cdr3_aa: ASSLGIWVDSFTDTQY
v_call: TRBV5-3; j_call: TRBJ2-7; cdr3_aa: ARQGPYEQY
v_call: TRBV7-8; j_call: TRBJ1-5; cdr3_aa: ASSSTRVMSNQPQH
v_call: TRBV7-9; j_call: TRBJ2-3; cdr3_aa: ASSPGTGEDTQY
v_call: TRBV6-1; j_call: TRBJ2-2; cdr3_aa: ASSESDLQGTSGELF
v_call: TRBV5-1; j_call: TRBJ2-7; cdr3_aa: ASGRDSFYEQY
v_call: TRBV11-3; j_call: TRBJ1-2; cdr3_aa: ASSLLNRDRGYT
v_call: TRBV29-1; j_call: TRBJ2-5; cdr3_aa: SVEPQGRETQY
v_call: TRBV11-2; j_call: TRBJ2-7; cdr3_aa: ASSPGRPYEQY
v_call: TRBV7-2; j_call: TRBJ2-7; cdr3_aa: ASSLAGAGEQY
v_call: TRBV5-1; j_call: TRBJ1-1; cdr3_aa: ASSLRQGVTEAF
v_call: TRBV20-1; j_call: TRBJ2-7; cdr3_aa: SASQRDEQY
v_call: TRBV15; j_call: TRBJ2-7; cdr3_aa: ATSKGTNLYEQY
v_call: TRBV28; j_call: TRBJ1-2; cdr3_aa: ASSSTGGGGYT
v_call: TRBV19; j_call: TRBJ2-2; cdr3_aa: ASSIGTGVPTGELF
v_call: TRBV7-9; j_call: TRBJ1-2; cdr3_aa: ASSPTDRGYGYT
v_call: TRBV7-2; j_call: TRBJ2-3; cdr3_aa: ASSSFQAGEDTQY
v_call: TRBV19; j_call: TRBJ1-6; cdr3_aa: ASSMVRSNSPLH
v_call: TRBV7-7; j_call: TRBJ2-1; cdr3_aa: ASSSTLAGGKNEQF
v_call: TRBV2; j_call: TRBJ2-1; cdr3_aa: ASSGALFSYNEQF
v_call: TRBV18; j_call: TRBJ2-1; cdr3_aa: ASSPQVPGLAGVEDEQF
v_call: TRBV28; j_call: TRBJ2-2; cdr3_aa: ASRTRSTGELF
v_call: TRBV29-1; j_call: TRBJ2-1; cdr3_aa: SVEDRAGGPNEQF
v_call: TRBV28; j_call: TRBJ2-1; cdr3_aa: ASISEGQGLGNEQF
v_call: TRBV18; j_call: TRBJ2-1; cdr3_aa: ASSPDFYNEQF
v_call: TRBV19; j_call: TRBJ1-6; cdr3_aa: ASSIGRRNSPLH
v_call: TRBV7-9; j_call: TRBJ1-1; cdr3_aa: ASSFEENTEAF
v_call: TRBV19; j_call: TRBJ1-6; cdr3_aa: ASSSGRDRHSPLH
v_call: TRBV19; j_call: TRBJ1-5; cdr3_aa: ASSRDRNQPQH
v_call: TRBV30; j_call: TRBJ2-3; cdr3_aa: AWSTVPTDTQY
v_call: TRBV19; j_call: TRBJ1-2; cdr3_aa: ASSTRGGLYGYT
v_call: TRBV9; j_call: TRBJ2-1; cdr3_aa: ASSQGQGAGEQF